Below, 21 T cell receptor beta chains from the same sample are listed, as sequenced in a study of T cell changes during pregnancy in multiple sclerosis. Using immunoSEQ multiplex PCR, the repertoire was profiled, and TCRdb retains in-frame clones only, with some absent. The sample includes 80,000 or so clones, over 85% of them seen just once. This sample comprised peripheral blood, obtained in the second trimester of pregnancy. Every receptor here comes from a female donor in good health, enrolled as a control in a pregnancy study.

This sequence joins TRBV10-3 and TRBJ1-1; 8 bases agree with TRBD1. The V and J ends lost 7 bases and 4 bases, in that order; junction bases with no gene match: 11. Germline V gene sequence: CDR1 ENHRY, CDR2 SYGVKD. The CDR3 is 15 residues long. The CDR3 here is CAIKSTGGGGTEAFF. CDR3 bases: TGTGCCATCAAGTCTACAGGGGGAGGAGGCACTGAAGCTTTCTTT.

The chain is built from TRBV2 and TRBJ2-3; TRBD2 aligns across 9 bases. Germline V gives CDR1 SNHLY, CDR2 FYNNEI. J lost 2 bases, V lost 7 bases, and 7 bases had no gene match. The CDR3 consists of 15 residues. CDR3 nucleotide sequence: TGTGCCAGCACCCAAGGACTAGCGAACACAGATACGCAGTATTTT. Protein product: CASTQGLANTDTQYF.

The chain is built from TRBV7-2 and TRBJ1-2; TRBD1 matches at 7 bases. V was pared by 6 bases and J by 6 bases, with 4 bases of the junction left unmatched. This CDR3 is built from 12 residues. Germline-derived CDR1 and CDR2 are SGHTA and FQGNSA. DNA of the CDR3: TGTGCCAGCAGTTTACAGGGGAATGGCTACACCTTC. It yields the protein CASSLQGNGYTF.

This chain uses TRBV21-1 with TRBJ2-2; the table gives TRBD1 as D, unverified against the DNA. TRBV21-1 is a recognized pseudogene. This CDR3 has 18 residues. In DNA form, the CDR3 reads TGTGCCAGCAGCCCGTCCCGGGACAGGGTCGAGGCCGCCGGGGAGCTGTTTTTT. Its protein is CASSPSRDRVEAAGELFF.

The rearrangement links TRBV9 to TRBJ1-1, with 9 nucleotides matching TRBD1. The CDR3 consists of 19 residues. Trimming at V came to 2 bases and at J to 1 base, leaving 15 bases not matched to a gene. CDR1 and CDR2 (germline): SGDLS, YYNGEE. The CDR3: CASSVTPGGSGQGNTEAFF. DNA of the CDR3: TGTGCCAGCAGCGTCACTCCGGGGGGATCGGGACAGGGGAACACTGAAGCTTTCTTT.

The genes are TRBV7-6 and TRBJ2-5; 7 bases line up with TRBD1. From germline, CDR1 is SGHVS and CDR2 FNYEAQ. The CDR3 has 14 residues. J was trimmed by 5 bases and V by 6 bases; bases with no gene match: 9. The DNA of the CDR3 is TGTGCCAGCAGTCTTACAGGGGATCGGGAGACCCAGTACTTC. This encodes CASSLTGDRETQYF.

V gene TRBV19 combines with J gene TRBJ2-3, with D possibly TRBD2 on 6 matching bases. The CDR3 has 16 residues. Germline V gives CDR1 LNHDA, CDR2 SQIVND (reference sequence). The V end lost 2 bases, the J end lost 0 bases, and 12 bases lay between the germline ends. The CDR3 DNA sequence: TGTGCCAGTAGTATAAGGTCGGAGGGAAGCACAGATACGCAGTATTTT. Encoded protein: CASSIRSEGSTDTQYF.

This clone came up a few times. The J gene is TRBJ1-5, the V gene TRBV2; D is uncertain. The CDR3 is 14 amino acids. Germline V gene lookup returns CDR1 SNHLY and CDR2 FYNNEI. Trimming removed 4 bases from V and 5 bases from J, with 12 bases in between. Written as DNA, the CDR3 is TGTGCCAGCAGTGGTGGTTATCGGGATCAGCCCCAGCATTTT. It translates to CASSGGYRDQPQHF.

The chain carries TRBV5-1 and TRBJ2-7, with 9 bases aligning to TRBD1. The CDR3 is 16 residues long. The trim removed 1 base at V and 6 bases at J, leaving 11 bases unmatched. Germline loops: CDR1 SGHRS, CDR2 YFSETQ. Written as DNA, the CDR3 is TGCGCCAGCAGCTTGACGGGGGGACAGGGCTCGATCGAGCAGTACTTC. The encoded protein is CASSLTGGQGSIEQYF.

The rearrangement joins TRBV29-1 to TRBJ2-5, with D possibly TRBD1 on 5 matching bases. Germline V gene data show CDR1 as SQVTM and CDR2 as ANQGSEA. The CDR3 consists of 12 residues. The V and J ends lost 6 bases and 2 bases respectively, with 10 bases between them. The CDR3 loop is CSVREGQETQYF. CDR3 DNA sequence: TGCAGCGTCAGGGAAGGACAAGAGACCCAGTACTTC.

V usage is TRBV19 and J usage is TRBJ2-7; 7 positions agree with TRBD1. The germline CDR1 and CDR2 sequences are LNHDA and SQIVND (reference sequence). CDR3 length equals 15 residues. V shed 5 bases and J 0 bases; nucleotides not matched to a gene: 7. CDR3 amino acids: CASSPRDRSSYEQYF. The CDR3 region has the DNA TGTGCCAGTAGTCCCCGGGACAGAAGCTCCTACGAGCAGTACTTC.

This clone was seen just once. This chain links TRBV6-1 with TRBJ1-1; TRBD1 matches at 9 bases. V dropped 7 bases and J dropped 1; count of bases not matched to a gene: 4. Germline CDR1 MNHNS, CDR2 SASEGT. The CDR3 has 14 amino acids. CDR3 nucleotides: TGTGCCAGCAATTGGGGACAGGGGAACACTGAAGCTTTCTTT. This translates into CASNWGQGNTEAFF.

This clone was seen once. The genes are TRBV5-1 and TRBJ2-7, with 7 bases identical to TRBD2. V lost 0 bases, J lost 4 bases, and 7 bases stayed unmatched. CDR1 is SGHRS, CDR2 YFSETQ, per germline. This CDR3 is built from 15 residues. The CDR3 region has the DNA TGCGCCAGCAGCTTGGTCGCAGCGGGGTCGTACGAGCAGTACTTC. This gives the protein CASSLVAAGSYEQYF.

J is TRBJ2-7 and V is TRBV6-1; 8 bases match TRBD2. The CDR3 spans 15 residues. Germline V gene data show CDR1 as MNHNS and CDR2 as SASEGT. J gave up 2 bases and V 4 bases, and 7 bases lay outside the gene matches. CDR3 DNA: TGTGCCAGCAGTGGGTCAACTAGCGGCACCTACGAGCAGTACTTC. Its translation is CASSGSTSGTYEQYF.

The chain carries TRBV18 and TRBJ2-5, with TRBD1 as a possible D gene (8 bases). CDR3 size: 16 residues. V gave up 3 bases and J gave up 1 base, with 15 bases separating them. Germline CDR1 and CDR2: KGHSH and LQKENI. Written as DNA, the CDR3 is TGTGCCAGCTCACCCCGGACAGGGAGGGTCCAAGAGACCCAGTACTTC. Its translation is CASSPRTGRVQETQYF.

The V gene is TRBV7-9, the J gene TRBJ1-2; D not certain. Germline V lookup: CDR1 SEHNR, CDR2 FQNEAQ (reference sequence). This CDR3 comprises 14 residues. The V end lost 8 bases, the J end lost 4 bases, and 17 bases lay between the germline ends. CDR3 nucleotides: TGTGCCAGCCTAGATTCCGGCCGAAGCTATGGCTACACCTTC. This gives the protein CASLDSGRSYGYTF.

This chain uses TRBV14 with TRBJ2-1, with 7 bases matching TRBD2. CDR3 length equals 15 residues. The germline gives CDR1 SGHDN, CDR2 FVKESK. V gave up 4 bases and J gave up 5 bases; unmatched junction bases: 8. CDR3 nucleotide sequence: TGTGCCAGCAGCCCCGCGGGACTACCTAACAATGAGCAGTTCTTC. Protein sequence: CASSPAGLPNNEQFF.

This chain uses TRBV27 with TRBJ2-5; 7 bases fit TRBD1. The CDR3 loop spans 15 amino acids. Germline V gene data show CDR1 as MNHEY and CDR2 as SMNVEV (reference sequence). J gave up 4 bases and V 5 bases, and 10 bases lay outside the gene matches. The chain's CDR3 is CASSLARGLGETQYF. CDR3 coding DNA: TGTGCCAGCAGTCTCGCGAGGGGGCTGGGAGAGACCCAGTACTTC.

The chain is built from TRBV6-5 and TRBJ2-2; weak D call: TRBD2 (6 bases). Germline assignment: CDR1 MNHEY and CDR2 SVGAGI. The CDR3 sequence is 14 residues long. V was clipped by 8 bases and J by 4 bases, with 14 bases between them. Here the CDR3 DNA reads TGTGCCAGCCGCTCGCGGGGAGGCACCGGGGAGCTGTTTTTT. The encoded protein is CASRSRGGTGELFF.

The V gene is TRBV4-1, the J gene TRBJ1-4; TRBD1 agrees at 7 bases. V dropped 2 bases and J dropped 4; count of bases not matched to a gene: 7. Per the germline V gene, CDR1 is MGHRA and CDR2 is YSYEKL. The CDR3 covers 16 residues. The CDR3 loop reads CASSQRGGDGNEKLFF. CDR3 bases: TGCGCCAGCAGCCAAAGAGGGGGCGATGGTAATGAAAAACTGTTTTTT.

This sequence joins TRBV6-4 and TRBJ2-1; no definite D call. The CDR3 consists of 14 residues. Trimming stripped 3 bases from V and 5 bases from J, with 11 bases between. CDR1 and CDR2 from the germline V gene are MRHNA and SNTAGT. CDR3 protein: CASSETHQNNEQFF. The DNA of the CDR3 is TGTGCCAGCAGTGAAACCCACCAGAACAATGAGCAGTTCTTC.